A single sample is the source of the 9 T cell receptor beta chains below, sequenced in a study of neoadjuvant anti-PD-1 for oral cavity cancer. Profiling relied on immunoSEQ multiplex PCR, and the TCRdb table lists in-frame clones only, not all of them. The repertoire holds thousands of clones, with around 75% as singletons. Indicated time point: after neoadjuvant nivolumab, at surgical resection. Sample: PBMCs, taken after nivolumab (anti-PD-1) treatment. The receptors shown here come from a person between 40 and 85 years old with oral cavity squamous cell carcinoma.

This chain uses TRBV27 with TRBJ2-7, with D perhaps being TRBD1 or TRBD2 (6 bases each). CDR1 and CDR2 from the germline V gene are MNHEY and SMNVEV (reference sequence). The CDR3 sequence is 16 residues long. The germline V and J ends were trimmed by 5 bases and 3 bases, with 20 bases remaining between them. CDR3 in DNA: TGTGCCAGCAGTGAAAGCCCTACGGGGGCTTTCTACGAGCAGTACTTC. This encodes CASSESPTGAFYEQYF.

This clone was recorded once. This chain uses TRBV10-2 with TRBJ2-3; tentative D call: TRBD2 (6 bases). Trimming removed 8 bases at V and 4 bases at J, with 19 bases between. In germline, CDR1 is WSHSY, CDR2 SAAADI. The CDR3 has 15 residues. The CDR3 coding sequence is TGCGCCAGCCAGACCGGGAGTGGTTTTGCAGATACGCAGTATTTT. This gives the protein CASQTGSGFADTQYF.

The chain joins TRBV6-5 to TRBJ1-2; D gene unclear. The germline gives CDR1 MNHEY, CDR2 SVGAGI. V lost 4 bases and J 0 bases, leaving 6 bases between the germline ends. The CDR3 runs to 13 residues. In DNA form, the CDR3 reads TGTGCCAGCAGTTCCCCCACTAACTATGGCTACACCTTC. It yields the protein CASSSPTNYGYTF.

The V call is TRBV19, the J call TRBJ2-5, with D possibly TRBD1 on 5 matching bases. Germline assignment: CDR1 LNHDA and CDR2 SQIVND (reference sequence). The CDR3 has 15 residues. V was clipped by 0 bases and J by 1 base, with 9 bases between them. The CDR3 is CASSIEGVLQETQYF. The CDR3 bases are TGTGCCAGTAGTATAGAAGGGGTCCTCCAAGAGACCCAGTACTTC. Filled out from reference TRBV19 and TRBJ2-5, the complete variable domain reads DGGITQSPKYLFRKEGQNVTLSCEQNLNHDAMYWYRQDPGQGLRLIYYSQIVNDFQKGDIAEGYSVSREKKESFPLTVTSAQKNPTAFYLCASSIEGVLQETQYFGPGTRLLVL.

This clone was detected a few times. This chain uses TRBV2 with TRBJ2-2, with 8 bases aligning to TRBD1. This CDR3 is 14 amino acids long. Germline lookup yields CDR1 SNHLY and CDR2 FYNNEI. Unmatched junction bases numbered 7, after V lost 6 bases and J lost 7 bases. The CDR3 DNA reads TGTGCCAGCAGCCTCGGACAGGGTTACGGGGAGCTGTTTTTT. Translating it yields CASSLGQGYGELFF.

The chain employs TRBV19 and TRBJ2-7, with TRBD1 matching 7 bases. CDR1 and CDR2 from the germline V gene are LNHDA and SQIVND (reference sequence). Losses at the gene ends were 6 bases for V and 0 bases for J; bases not matched to a gene: 17. This CDR3 contains 18 residues. CDR3 DNA: TGTGCCAGTAGCTTAAGATCCCCGGGGACAGCGAACTCCTACGAGCAGTACTTC. Amino acids: CASSLRSPGTANSYEQYF.

This clone appeared once. V gene TRBV25-1 combines with J gene TRBJ2-1; weak D call: TRBD2 (6 bases). Trimming stripped 4 bases from V and 10 bases from J, with 8 bases between. This CDR3 spans 11 amino acids. Germline V gene lookup returns CDR1 MGHDK and CDR2 SYGVNS. The CDR3 region is CASSGTTEQFF. The CDR3 DNA is TGTGCCAGCAGTGGGACTACGGAGCAGTTCTTC.

The V gene is TRBV7-2, the J gene TRBJ1-1; D unclear. Germline CDR1 and CDR2: SGHTA and FQGNSA. The CDR3 has 16 residues. V was shortened by 3 bases and J by 2 bases, with 16 bases between the two germline ends. CDR3 nucleotide sequence: TGTGCCAGCAGCTTTCTCCGGCAGAGAACCAACACTGAAGCTTTCTTT. Its protein product is CASSFLRQRTNTEAFF.

The chain is built from TRBV6-5 and TRBJ1-2; D is undetermined. The V end was cut by 4 bases, the J end by 4 bases, with 10 bases between. Germline loops: CDR1 MNHEY, CDR2 SVGAGI. CDR3 length: 13 amino acids. The CDR3 DNA reads as TGTGCCAGCAGTTCGGGGTGGTCCTATGGCTACACCTTC. Translating gives CASSSGWSYGYTF.